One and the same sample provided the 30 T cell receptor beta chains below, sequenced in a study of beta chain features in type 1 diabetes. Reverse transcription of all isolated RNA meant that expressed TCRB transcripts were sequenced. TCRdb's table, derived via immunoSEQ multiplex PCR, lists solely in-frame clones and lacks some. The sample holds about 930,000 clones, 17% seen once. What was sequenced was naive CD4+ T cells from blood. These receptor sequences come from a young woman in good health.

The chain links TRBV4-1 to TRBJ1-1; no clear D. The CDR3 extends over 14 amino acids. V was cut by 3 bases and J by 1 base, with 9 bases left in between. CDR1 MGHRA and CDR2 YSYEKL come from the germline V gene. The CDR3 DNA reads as TGCGCCAGCAGCCAGGTGGGGAAGAACACTGAAGCTTTCTTT. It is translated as CASSQVGKNTEAFF.

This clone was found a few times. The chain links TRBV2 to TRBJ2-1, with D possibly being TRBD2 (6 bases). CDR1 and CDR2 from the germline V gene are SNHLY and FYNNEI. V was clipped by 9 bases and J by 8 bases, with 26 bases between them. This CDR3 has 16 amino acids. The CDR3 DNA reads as TGTGCCAGTTACCCGCGCCGGGACTGGAAAAAAGATGAGCAGTTCTTC. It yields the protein CASYPRRDWKKDEQFF.

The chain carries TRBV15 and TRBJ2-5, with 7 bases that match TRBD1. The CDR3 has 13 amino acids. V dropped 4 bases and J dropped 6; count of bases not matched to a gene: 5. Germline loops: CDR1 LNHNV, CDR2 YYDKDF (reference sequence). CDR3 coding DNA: TGTGCCACCAGCACAGACAGGGCAAAGACCCAGTACTTC. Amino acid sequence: CATSTDRAKTQYF.

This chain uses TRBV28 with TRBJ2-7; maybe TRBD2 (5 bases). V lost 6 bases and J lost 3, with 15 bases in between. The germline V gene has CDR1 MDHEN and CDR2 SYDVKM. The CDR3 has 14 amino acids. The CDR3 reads CASSYSAKGYEQYF. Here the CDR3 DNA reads TGTGCCAGCAGCTATAGCGCGAAAGGCTACGAGCAGTACTTC.

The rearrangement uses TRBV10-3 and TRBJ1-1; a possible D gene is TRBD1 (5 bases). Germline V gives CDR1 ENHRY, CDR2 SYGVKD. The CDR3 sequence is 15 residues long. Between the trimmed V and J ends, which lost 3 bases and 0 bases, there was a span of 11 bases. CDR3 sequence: CAISDAGHMNTEAFF. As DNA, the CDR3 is TGTGCCATCAGTGACGCGGGGCACATGAACACTGAAGCTTTCTTT.

The CDR3 DNA reads TGTGCCAGCAGCCAGAAACCGGGGATTCGTACACGAGGCAACTATGGCTACACCTTC. The encoded protein is CASSQKPGIRTRGNYGYTF. This chain connects TRBV4-2 to TRBJ1-2; D unresolved. The germline V gene encodes CDR1 LGHNA and CDR2 YNFKEQ. The V gene lost 3 bases and the J gene lost 2 bases, with 25 bases spanning the gap. This CDR3 has 19 residues.

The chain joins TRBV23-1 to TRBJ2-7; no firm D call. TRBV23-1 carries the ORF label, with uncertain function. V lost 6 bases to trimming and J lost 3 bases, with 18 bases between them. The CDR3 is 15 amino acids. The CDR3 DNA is TGCGCCAGCAGAACATGGACGGTGGAGAACTACGAGCAGTACTTC. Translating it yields CASRTWTVENYEQYF.

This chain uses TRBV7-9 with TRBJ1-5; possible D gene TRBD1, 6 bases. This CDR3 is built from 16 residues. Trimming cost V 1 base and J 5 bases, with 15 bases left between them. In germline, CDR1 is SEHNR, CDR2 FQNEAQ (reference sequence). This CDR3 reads CASSLGNHRVDQPQHF. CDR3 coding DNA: TGTGCCAGCAGCTTAGGGAACCACAGGGTCGATCAGCCCCAGCATTTT.

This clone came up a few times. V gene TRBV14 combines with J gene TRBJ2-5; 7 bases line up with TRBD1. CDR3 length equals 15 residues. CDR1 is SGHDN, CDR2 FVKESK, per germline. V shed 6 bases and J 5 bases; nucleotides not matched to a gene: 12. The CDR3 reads CASRLGGTAPETQYF. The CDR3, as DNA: TGTGCCAGCAGGCTAGGTGGGACAGCCCCTGAGACCCAGTACTTC.

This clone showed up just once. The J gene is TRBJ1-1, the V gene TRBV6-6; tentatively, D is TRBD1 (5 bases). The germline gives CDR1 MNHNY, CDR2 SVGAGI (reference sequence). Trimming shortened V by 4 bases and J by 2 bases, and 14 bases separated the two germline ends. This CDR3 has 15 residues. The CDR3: CASSWDGAANTEAFF. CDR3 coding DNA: TGTGCCAGCAGTTGGGATGGGGCAGCTAACACTGAAGCTTTCTTT.

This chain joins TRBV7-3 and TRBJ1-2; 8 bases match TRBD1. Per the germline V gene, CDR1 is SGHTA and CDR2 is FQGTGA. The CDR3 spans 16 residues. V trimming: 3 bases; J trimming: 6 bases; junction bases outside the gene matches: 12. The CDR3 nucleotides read TGTGCCAGCAGCTTGTCAGGGGGCCGACCAAGACATGGCTACACCTTC. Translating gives CASSLSGGRPRHGYTF.

CDR3: CASSLQGADYGYTF. CDR3 DNA sequence: TGTGCCAGCAGCCTTCAGGGGGCTGACTATGGCTACACCTTC. The V call is TRBV7-9, the J call TRBJ1-2, with 8 bases lining up with TRBD1. This CDR3 has 14 residues. Per the germline V gene, CDR1 is SEHNR and CDR2 is FQNEAQ (reference sequence). After removal of 5 bases from V and 3 bases from J, the junction contained 5 bases not matched to a gene.

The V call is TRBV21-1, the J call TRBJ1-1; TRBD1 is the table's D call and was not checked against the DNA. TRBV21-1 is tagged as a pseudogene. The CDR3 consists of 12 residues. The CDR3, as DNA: TGTGCCAGTGGACAATCGAACACTGAAGCTTTCTTT. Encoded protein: CASGQSNTEAFF.

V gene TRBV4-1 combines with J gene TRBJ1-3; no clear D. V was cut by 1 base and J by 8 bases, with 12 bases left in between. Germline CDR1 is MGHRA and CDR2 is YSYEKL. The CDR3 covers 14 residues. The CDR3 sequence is CASSQAQLWDTIYF. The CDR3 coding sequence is TGCGCCAGCAGCCAAGCACAGCTTTGGGACACCATATATTTT.

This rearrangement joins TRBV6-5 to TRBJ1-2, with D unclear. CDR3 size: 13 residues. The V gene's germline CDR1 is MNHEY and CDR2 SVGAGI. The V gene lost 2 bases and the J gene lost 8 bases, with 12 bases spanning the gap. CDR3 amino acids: CASSYGGKTGYTF. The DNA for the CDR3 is TGTGCCAGCAGTTACGGCGGTAAGACAGGCTACACCTTC.

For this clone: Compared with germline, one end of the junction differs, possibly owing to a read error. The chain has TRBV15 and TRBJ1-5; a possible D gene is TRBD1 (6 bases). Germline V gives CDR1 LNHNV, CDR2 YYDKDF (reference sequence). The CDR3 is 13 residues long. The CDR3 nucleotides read TGTGCCACCGGCAGGGGAGAGGGTCAGCCCCAGCATTTT. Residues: CATGRGEGQPQHF.

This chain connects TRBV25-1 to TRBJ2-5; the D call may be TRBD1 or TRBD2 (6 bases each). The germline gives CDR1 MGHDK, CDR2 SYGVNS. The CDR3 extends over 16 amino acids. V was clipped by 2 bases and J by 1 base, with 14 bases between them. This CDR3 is CASSEGGHPAQETQYF. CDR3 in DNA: TGTGCCAGCAGTGAAGGGGGGCACCCGGCCCAAGAGACCCAGTACTTC.

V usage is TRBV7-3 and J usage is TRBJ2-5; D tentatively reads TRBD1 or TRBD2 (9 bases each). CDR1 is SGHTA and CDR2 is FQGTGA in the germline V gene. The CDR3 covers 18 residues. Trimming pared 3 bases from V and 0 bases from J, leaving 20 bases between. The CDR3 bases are TGTGCCAGCAGCTTGGGACAGGGCCTAGCGGGGTACCAAGAGACCCAGTACTTC. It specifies CASSLGQGLAGYQETQYF.

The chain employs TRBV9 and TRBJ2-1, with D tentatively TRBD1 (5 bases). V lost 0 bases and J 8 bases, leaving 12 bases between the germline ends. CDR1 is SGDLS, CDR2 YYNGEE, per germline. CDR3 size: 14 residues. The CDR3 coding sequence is TGTGCCAGCAGCGTAGTGGGGCAAGCAGATGAGCAGTTCTTC. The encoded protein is CASSVVGQADEQFF.

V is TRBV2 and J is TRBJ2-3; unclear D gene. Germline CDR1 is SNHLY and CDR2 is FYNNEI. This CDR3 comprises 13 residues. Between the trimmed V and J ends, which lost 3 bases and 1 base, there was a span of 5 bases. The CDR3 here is CASSDGRTDTQYF. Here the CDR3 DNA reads TGTGCCAGCAGTGACGGCCGCACAGATACGCAGTATTTT.

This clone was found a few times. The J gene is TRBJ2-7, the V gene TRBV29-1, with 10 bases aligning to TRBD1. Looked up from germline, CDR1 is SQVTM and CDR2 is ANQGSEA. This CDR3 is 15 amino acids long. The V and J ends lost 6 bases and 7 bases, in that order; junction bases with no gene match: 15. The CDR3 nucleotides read TGCAGCGTCGACACTCGACAGGGGGCTAGTCGTGAGCAGTACTTC. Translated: CSVDTRQGASREQYF.

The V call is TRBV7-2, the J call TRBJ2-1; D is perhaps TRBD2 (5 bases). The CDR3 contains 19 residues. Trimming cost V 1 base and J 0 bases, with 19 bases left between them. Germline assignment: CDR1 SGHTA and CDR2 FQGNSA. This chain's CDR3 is CASSLVSSALLSSYNEQFF. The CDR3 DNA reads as TGTGCCAGCAGCTTAGTTAGTAGCGCGCTCCTGAGCTCCTACAATGAGCAGTTCTTC.

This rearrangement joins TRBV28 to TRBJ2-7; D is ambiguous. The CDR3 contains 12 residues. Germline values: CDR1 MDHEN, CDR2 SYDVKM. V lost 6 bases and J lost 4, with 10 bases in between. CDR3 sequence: CASRALGYEQYF. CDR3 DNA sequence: TGTGCCAGCAGAGCTTTAGGGTACGAGCAGTACTTC.

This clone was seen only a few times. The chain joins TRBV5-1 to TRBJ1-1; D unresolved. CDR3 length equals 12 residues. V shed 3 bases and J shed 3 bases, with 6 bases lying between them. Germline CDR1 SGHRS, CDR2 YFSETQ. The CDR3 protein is CASSSTYTEAFF. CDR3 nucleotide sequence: TGCGCCAGCAGCTCAACTTACACTGAAGCTTTCTTT.

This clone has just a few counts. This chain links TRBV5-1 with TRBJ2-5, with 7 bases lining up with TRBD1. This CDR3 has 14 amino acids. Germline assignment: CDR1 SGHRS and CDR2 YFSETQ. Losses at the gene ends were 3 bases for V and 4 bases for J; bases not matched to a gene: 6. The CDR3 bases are TGCGCCAGCAGCTCTGCCAACAGGGGAGAGACCCAGTACTTC. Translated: CASSSANRGETQYF.

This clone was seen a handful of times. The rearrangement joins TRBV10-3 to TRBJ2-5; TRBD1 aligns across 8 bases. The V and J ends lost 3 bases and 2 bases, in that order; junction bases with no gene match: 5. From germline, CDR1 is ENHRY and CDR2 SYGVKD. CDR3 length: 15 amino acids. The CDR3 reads CAISDSGTGQETQYF. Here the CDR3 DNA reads TGTGCCATCAGTGATTCTGGGACAGGACAAGAGACCCAGTACTTC.

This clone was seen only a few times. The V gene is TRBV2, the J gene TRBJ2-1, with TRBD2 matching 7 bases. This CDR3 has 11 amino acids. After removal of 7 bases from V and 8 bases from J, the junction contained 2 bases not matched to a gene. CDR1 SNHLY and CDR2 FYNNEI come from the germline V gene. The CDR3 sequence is CASMREYEQFF. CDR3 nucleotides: TGTGCCAGCATGCGGGAGTATGAGCAGTTCTTC.

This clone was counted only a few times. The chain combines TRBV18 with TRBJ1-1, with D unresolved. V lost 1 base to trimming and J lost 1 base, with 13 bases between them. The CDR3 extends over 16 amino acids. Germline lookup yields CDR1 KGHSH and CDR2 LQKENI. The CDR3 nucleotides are TGTGCCAGCTCACCACTATCTCAGTTAGAGAACACTGAAGCTTTCTTT. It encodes CASSPLSQLENTEAFF.

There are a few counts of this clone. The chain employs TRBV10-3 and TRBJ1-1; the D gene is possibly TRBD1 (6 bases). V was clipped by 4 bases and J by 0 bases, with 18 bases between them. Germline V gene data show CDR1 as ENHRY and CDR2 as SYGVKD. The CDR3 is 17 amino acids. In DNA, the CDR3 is TGTGCCATCAGTGGAGGACAGACTAATAACATGAACACTGAAGCTTTCTTT. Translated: CAISGGQTNNMNTEAFF.

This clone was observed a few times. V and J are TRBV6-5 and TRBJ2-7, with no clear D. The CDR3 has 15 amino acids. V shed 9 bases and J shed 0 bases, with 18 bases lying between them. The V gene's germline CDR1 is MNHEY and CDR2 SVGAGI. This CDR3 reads CASRKTGSSSYEQYF. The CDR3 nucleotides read TGTGCCAGTAGAAAAACCGGGTCGAGCTCCTACGAGCAGTACTTC.